This entry describes one T cell receptor beta chain. Its antigen remains unidentified. Germline and genes here are mouse. Coverage ceases 4 residues before the CDR3 finishes, and the germline J gene fills in the end. Different DNA sequences within this sample yield the same CDR3. The authors sorted pooled cutaneous lymph node cells using CD4, CD8alpha, NKG2D, NKG2ACE and other markers. This entry belongs to a study of CD8+ T cells in alopecia areata. Study outcomes and limitations: Mouse data revealed clearer TCR sharing than patient data did, a gap possibly tied to HLA.

V shed 0 bases and J 2 bases; nucleotides not matched to a gene: 1. The CDR3 covers 14 residues. The germline CDR1 and CDR2 sequences are NSHNY and SYGAGN. Extracted from the samples, RNA was reverse transcribed into cDNA to serve as the sequencing template. Using immunoSEQ multiplex PCR, the repertoire was profiled, and TCRdb retains in-frame clones only, with some absent. The sample offers over 250,000 clones and no singletons, the top ten holding more than 0.95%. Sequencing was performed on CD4+ T cells sorted from a lymph node. The TCR sequence derives from a C3H/HeJ mouse with alopecia areata. MHC haplotype here: H2-k. V gene TRBV13-1 combines with J gene TRBJ2-7; 8 bases are a match to TRBD1. CDR3: CASSDAGGAYEQYF. The CDR3 bases that were read are TGTGCCAGCAGTGATGCAGGGGGCGCCTAT.